This entry describes one TCR beta chain. CDR1 MDHEN and CDR2 SYDVKM come from the germline V gene. This CDR3 contains 15 residues. V dropped 4 bases and J dropped 1 base, with 11 bases sitting between them. The primer mix had 60 Vbeta and 13 Jbeta primers. Profiling relied on immunoSEQ multiplex PCR, and the TCRdb table lists in-frame clones only, not all of them. The table includes around 100,000 clones, 55% to 75% detected once. This record comes from a study of cytomegalovirus exposure and HLA in healthy donors. The TCR sequence derives from a man aged 25 to 40 in good health and CMV-seropositive. The rearrangement joins TRBV28 to TRBJ1-5; D remains unclear. Material: PBMCs. CDR3 sequence reads: CASSSQVKSNQPQHF. As DNA, the CDR3 is TGTGCCAGCAGTTCCCAGGTGAAGAGCAATCAGCCCCAGCATTTT.